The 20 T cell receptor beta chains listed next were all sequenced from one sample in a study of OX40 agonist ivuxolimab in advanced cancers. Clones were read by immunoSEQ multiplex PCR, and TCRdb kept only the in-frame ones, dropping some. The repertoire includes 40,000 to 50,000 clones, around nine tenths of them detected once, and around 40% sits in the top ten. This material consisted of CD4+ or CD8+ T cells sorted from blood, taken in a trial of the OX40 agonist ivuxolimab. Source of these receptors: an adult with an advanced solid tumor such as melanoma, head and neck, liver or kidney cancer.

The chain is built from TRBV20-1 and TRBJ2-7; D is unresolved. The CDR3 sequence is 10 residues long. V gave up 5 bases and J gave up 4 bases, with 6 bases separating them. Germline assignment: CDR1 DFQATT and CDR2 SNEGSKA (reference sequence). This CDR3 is CSAYHYEQYF. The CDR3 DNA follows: TGCAGTGCTTACCATTACGAGCAGTACTTC.

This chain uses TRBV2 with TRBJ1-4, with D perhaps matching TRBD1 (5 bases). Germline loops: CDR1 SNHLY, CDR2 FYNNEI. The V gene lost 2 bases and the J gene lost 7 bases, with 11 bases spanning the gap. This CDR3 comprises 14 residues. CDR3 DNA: TGTGCCAGCAGTGAATGGGGAAGGGGTGAAAAACTGTTTTTT. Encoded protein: CASSEWGRGEKLFF.

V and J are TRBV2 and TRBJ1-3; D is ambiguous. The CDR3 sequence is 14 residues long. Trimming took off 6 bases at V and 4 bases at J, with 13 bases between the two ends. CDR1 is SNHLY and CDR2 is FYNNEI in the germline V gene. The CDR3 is CASRVKGGGNTIYF. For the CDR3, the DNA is TGTGCCAGCAGGGTCAAAGGAGGAGGAAACACCATATATTTT.

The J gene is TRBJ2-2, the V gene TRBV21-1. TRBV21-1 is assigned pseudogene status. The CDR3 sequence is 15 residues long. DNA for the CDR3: TGTGCCAGCAGCGACCGGGACCGAAGGTTGCGGGAGCTGTTTTTT. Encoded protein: CASSDRDRRLRELFF.

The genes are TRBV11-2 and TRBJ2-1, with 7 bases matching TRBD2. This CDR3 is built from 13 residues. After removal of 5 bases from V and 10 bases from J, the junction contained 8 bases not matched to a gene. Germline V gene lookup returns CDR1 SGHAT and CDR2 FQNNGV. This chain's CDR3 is CASSLMGGEEQFF. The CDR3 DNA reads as TGTGCCAGCAGCCTAATGGGGGGGGAAGAGCAGTTCTTC. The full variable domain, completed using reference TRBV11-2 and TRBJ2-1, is EAGVAQSPRYKIIEKRQSVAFWCNPISGHATLYWYQQILGQGPKLLIQFQNNGVVDDSQLPKDRFSAERLKGVDSTLKIQPAKLEDSAVYLCASSLMGGEEQFFGPGTRLTVL.

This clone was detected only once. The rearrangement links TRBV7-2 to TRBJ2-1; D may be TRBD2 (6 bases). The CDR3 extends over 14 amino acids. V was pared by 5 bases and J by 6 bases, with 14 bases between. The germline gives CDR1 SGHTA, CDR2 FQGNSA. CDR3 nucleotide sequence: TGTGCCAGCAGCATTGCTCGGCGGGGCAATGAGCAGTTCTTC. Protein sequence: CASSIARRGNEQFF.

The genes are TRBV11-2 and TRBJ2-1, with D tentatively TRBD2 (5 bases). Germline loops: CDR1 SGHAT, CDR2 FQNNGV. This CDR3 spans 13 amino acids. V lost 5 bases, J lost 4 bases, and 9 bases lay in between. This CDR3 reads CASSLGIYNEQFF. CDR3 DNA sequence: TGTGCCAGCAGCCTCGGGATTTACAATGAGCAGTTCTTC.

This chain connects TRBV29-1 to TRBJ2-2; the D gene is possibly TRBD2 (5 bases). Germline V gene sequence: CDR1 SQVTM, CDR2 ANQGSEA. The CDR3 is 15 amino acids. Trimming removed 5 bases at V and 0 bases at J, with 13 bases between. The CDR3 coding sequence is TGCAGCGTTCGTCTCCCCGGGGCGAACACCGGGGAGCTGTTTTTT. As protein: CSVRLPGANTGELFF.

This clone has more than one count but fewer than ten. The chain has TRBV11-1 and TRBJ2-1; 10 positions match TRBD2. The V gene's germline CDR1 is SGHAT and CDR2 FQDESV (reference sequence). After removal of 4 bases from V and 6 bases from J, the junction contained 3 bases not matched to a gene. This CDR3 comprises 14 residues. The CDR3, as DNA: TGTGCCAGCAGCTCCGGGACTAGCGTCAATGAGCAGTTCTTC. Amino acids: CASSSGTSVNEQFF.

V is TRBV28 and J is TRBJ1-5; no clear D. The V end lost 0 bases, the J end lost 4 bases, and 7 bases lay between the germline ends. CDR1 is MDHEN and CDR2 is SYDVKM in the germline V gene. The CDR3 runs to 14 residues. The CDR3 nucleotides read TGTGCCAGCAGTTTATGGCAGATTAATCAGCCCCAGCATTTT. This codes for CASSLWQINQPQHF.

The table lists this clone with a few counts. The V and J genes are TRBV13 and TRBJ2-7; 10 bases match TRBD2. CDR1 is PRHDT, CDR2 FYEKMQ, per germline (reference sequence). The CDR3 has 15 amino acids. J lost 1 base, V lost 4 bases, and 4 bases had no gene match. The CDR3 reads CASSSLGLASYEQYF. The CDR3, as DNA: TGTGCCAGCAGCTCGCTGGGACTAGCGTCCTACGAGCAGTACTTC.

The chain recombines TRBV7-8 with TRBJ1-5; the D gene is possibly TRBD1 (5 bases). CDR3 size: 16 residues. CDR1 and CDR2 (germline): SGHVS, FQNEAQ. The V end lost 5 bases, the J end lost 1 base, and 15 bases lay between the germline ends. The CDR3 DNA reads TGTGCCAGCAGCGGAGAGGGGCAGCAAAGCAATCAGCCCCAGCATTTT. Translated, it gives CASSGEGQQSNQPQHF.

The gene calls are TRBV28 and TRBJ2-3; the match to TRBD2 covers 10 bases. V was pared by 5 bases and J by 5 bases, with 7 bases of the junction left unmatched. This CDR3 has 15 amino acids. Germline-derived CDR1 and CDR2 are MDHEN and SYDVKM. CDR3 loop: CASSGIAGGGDTQYF. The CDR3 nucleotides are TGTGCCAGCAGTGGGATAGCGGGGGGTGGAGATACGCAGTATTTT.

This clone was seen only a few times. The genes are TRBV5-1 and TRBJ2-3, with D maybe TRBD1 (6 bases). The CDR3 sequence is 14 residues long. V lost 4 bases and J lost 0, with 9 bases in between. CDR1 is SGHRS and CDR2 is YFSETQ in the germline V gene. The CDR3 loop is CASSQGISTDTQYF. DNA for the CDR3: TGCGCCAGCAGCCAGGGGATTAGCACAGATACGCAGTATTTT.

The CDR3 loop is CATSQRAGFETQYF. CDR3 nucleotide sequence: TGTGCCACCTCCCAAAGGGCGGGGTTTGAGACCCAGTACTTC. The chain joins TRBV21-1 to TRBJ2-5; TRBD2 is taken as the D call from the table, unchecked against the DNA. TRBV21-1 is noted as a pseudogene. The CDR3 totals 14 residues.

CDR3 sequence (DNA): TGTGCCAGCAGCCAAAAAGGACAGGGTGTAGAGCCCCAGCATTTT. This sequence encodes CASSQKGQGVEPQHF. The J gene is TRBJ1-5, the V gene TRBV4-2; 8 bases are shared with TRBD1. V shed 2 bases, J shed 8 bases, and the junction held 8 bases outside the gene matches. The length of the CDR3 is 15 residues. CDR1 and CDR2 from the germline V gene are LGHNA and YNFKEQ.

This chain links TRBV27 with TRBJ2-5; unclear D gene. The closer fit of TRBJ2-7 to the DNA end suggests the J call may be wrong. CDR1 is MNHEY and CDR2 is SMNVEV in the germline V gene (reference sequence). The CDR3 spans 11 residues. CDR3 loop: CASSSRYEQYF. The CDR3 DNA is TGTGCCAGCAGTTCCCGCTACGAGCAGTACTTC.

The CDR3 DNA is TGTGCCAGTAGTATGACTAGCGGGAGCGGTGAGCAGTTCTTC. Its protein is CASSMTSGSGEQFF. The chain uses TRBV19 and TRBJ2-1, with TRBD2 identical over 12 bases. V lost 3 bases to trimming and J lost 9 bases; unmatched junction nucleotides: 3. The CDR3 is made up of 14 amino acids. Looked up from germline, CDR1 is LNHDA and CDR2 is SQIVND (reference sequence).

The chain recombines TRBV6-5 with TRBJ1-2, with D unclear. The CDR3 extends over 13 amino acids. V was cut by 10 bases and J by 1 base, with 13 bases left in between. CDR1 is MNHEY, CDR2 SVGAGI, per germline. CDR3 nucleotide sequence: TGTGCCACGACCGACGAAATTAACTATGGCTACACCTTC. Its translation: CATTDEINYGYTF.

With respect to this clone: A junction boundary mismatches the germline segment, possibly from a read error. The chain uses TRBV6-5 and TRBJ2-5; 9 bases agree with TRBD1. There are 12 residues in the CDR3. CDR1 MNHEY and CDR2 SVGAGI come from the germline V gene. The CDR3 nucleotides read TGTGCCTGCAGGGACAGGGCCGAGACCCAGTACTTC. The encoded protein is CACRDRAETQYF.